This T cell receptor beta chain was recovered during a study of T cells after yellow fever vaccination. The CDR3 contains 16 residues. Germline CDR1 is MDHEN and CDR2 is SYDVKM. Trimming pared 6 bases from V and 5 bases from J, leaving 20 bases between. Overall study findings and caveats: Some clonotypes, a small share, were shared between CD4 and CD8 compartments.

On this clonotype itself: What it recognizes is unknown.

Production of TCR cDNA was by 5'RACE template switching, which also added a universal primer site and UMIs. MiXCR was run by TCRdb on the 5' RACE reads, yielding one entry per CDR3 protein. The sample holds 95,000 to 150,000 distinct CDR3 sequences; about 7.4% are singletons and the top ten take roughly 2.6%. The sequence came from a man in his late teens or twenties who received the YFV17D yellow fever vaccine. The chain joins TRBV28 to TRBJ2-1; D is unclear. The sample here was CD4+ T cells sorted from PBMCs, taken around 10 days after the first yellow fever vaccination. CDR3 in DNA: TGTGCCAGCAGCTACACCCCCGACGGCCAGGACAATGAGCAGTTCTTC. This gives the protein CASSYTPDGQDNEQFF.